This T cell receptor (beta chain) appears in the sequencing data of a study of metastatic and nonmetastatic thyroid tumors. Study-wide context: The comparison covered peripheral blood and tumor or nodule tissue in malignant and benign thyroid patients.

The authors' processing: Between-group CDR3 differences, defined by clinicopathological status, yielded a distant-metastasis classifier for papillary thyroid cancer. TCRdb re-called clones from the PCR reads using MiXCR. TCRdb's processing, not the authors', yielded these V and J calls. This table has about 22,000 clones, less than 20% appearing once. Not a single patient had been given any form of treatment at any point before undergoing thyroid surgery. To note about this clone: Its target is not known.

General observations from the study: Malignant thyroid tumors reportedly had TCR beta diversity that was significantly higher than in benign nodules, in blood and tumor.

CDR3 length equals 13 residues. Per the germline V gene, CDR1 is MNHNS and CDR2 is SASEGT. Trimming shortened V by 1 base and J by 7 bases, and 5 bases separated the two germline ends. The chain uses TRBV6-1 and TRBJ1-6; no definite D call. Input material: adjacent normal tissue. This sequence was found in a male donor with papillary thyroid cancer or a benign thyroid nodule (not recorded which). Some clones in this sample may be carry-over from other donors' samples. Here the CDR3 reads CASSEEGNSPLHF. The CDR3 nucleotides are TGTGCCAGCAGTGAAGAAGGAAATTCACCCCTCCACTTT.